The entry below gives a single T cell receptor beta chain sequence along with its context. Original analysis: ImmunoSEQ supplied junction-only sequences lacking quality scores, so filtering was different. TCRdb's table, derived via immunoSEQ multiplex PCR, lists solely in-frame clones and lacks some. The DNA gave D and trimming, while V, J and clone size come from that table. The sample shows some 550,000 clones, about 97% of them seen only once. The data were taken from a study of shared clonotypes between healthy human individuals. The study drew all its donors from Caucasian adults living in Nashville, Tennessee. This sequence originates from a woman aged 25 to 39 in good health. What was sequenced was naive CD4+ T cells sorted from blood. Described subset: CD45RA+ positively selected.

The CDR3 DNA sequence: TGTGCCAGCAGAATCTCCGGGACTCTGAACACCGGGGAGCTGTTTTTT. Protein product: CASRISGTLNTGELFF. The J gene is TRBJ2-2, the V gene TRBV11-2; a weak D match, TRBD2 (6 bases). Germline V CDR1 and CDR2: SGHAT, FQNNGV. Trimming took off 6 bases at V and 1 base at J, with 15 bases between the two ends. The CDR3 consists of 16 residues.